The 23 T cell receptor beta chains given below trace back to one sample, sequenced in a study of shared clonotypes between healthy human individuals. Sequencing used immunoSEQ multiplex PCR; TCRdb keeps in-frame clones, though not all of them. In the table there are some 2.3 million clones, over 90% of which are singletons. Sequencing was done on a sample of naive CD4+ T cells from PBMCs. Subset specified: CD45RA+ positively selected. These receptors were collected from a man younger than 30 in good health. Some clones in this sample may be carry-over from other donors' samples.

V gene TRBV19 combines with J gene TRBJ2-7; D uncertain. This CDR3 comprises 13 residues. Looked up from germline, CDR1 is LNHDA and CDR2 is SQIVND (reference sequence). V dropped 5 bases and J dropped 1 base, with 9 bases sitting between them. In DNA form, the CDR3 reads TGTGCCAGTAGTCCACGAAGATCCTACGAGCAGTACTTC. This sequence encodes CASSPRRSYEQYF.

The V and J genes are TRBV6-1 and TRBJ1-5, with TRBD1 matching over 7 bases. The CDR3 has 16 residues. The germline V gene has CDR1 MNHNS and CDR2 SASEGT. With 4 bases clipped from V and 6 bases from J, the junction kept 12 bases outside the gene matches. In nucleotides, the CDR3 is TGTGCCAGCAGTGCCATCGACAGGGTGTACGGTCAGCCCCAGCATTTT. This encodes CASSAIDRVYGQPQHF.

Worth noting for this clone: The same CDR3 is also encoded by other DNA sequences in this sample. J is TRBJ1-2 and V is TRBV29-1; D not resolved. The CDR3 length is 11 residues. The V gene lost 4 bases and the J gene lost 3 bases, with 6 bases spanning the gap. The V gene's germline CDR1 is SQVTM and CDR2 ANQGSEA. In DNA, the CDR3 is TGCAGCGTTGGTCAGGACTATGGCTACACCTTC. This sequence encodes CSVGQDYGYTF.

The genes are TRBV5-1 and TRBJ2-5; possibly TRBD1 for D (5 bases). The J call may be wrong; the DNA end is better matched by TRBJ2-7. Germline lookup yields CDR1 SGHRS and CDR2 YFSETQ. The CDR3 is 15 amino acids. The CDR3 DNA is TGCGCCAGCAGCTTGCTGGCAGGGCCGTCCTACGAGCAGTACTTC. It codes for CASSLLAGPSYEQYF.

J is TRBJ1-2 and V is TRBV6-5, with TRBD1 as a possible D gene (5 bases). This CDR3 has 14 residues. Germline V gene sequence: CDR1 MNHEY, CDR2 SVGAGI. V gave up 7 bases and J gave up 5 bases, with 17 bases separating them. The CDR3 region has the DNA TGTGCCAGCACAAGGGGCTGGCCTGGGTATGGCTACACCTTC. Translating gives CASTRGWPGYGYTF.

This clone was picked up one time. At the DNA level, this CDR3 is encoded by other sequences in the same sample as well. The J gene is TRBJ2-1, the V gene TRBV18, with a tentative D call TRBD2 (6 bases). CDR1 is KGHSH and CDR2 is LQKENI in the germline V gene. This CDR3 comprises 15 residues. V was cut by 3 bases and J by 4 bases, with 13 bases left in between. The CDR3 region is CASSPLAGSYNEQFF. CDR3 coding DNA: TGTGCCAGCTCACCTTTGGCGGGGTCGTACAATGAGCAGTTCTTC.

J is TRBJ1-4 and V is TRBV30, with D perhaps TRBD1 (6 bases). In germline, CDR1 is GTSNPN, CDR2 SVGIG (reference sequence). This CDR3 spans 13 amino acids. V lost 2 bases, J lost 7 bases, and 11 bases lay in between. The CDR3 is CAWSRSGVEKLFF. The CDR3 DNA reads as TGTGCCTGGAGTCGGTCAGGGGTTGAAAAACTGTTTTTT.

CDR3 residues: CASSYGGRGYGYTF. CDR3 in DNA: TGTGCCAGCAGTTACGGGGGGAGAGGCTATGGCTACACCTTC. The rearrangement uses TRBV6-5 and TRBJ1-2, with D maybe TRBD1 (5 bases). CDR1 and CDR2 (germline): MNHEY, SVGAGI. The CDR3 extends over 14 amino acids. V was clipped by 2 bases and J by 4 bases, with 11 bases between them.

The CDR3 sequence: CASSSTQLRGVSSYNEQFF. CDR3 nucleotide sequence: TGTGCCAGCAGCTCGACTCAACTCCGAGGCGTGAGCTCCTACAATGAGCAGTTCTTC. The rearrangement uses TRBV7-2 and TRBJ2-1; D not resolved. The ends were cut back, 4 bases at V and 0 bases at J, with 22 bases in the middle. The CDR3 contains 19 residues. Germline V CDR1 and CDR2: SGHTA, FQGNSA.

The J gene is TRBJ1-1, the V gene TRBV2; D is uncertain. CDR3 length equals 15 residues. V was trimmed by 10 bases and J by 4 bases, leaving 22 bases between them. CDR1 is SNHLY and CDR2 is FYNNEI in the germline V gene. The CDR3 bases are TGTGCCACCGCCTTGGGCGGGAACGGGCGCACTGAAGCTTTCTTT. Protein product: CATALGGNGRTEAFF.

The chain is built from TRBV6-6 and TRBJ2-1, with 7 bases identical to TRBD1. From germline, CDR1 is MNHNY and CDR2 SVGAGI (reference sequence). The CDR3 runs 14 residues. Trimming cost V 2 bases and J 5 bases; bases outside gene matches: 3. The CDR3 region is CASSYPGQNNEQFF. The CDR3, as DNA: TGTGCCAGCAGTTACCCGGGACAGAACAATGAGCAGTTCTTC.

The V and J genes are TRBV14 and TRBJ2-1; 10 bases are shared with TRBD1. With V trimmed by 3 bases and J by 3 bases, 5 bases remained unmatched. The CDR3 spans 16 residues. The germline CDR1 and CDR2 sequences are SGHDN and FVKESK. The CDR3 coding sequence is TGTGCCAGCAGCCACGACAGGGGGCGCATCTACAATGAGCAGTTCTTC. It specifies CASSHDRGRIYNEQFF.

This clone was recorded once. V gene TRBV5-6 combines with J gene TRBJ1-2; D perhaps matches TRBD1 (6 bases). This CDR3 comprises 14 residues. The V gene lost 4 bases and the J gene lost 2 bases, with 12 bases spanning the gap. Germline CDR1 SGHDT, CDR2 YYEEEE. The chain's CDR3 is CASSLVDRNYGYTF. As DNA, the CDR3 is TGTGCCAGCAGCCTAGTTGACAGGAACTATGGCTACACCTTC. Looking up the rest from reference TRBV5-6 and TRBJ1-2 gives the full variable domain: DAGVTQSPTHLIKTRGQQVTLRCSPKSGHDTVSWYQQALGQGPQFIFQYYEEEERQRGNFPDRFSGHQFPNYSSELNVNALLLGDSALYLCASSLVDRNYGYTFGSGTRLTVV.

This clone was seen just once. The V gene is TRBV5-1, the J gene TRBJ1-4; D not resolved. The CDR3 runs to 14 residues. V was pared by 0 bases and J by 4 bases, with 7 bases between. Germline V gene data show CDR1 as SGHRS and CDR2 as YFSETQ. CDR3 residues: CASSLVGINEKLFF. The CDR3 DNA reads TGCGCCAGCAGCTTGGTGGGGATTAATGAAAAACTGTTTTTT.

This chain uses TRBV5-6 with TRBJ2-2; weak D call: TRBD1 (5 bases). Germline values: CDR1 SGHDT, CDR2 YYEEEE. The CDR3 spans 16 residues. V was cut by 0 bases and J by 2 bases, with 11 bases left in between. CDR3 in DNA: TGTGCCAGCAGCTTGGGCAGGGCCTATAACACCGGGGAGCTGTTTTTT. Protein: CASSLGRAYNTGELFF.

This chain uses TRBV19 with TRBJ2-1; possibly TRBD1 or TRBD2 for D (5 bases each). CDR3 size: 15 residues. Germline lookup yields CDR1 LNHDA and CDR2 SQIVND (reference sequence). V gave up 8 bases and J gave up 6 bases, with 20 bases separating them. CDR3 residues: CASSDSGQGINEQFF. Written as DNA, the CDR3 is TGTGCCAGTTCGGACTCTGGGCAGGGCATCAATGAGCAGTTCTTC.

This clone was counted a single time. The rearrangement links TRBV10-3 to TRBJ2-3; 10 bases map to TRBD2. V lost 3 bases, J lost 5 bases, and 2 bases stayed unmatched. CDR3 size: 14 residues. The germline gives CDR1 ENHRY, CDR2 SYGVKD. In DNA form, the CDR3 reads TGTGCCATCAGTGACCCTAGCGGGGGAGATACGCAGTATTTT. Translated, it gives CAISDPSGGDTQYF.

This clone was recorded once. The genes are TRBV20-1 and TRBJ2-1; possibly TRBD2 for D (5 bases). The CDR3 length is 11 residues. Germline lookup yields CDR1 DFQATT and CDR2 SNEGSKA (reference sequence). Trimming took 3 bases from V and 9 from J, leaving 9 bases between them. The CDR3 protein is CSARPSPEQFF. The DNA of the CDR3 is TGCAGTGCTAGGCCTAGCCCTGAGCAGTTCTTC.

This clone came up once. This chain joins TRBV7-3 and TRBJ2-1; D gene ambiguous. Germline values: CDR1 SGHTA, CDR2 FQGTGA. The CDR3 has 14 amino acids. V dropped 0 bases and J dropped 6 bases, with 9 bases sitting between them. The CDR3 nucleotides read TGTGCCAGCAGCTTAACGGGCTCGGGCAATGAGCAGTTCTTC. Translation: CASSLTGSGNEQFF.

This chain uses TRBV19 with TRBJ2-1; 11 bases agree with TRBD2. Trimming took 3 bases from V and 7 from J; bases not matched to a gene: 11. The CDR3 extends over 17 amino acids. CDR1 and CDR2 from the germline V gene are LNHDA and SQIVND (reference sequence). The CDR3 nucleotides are TGTGCCAGTAGTATCCCCGGGGCTAGCGGGAGGTCGAATGAGCAGTTCTTC. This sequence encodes CASSIPGASGRSNEQFF.

The CDR3 DNA reads as TGTGCCAGCTCACCACCTCAGTTGAGCCTTAACACTGAAGCTTTCTTT. This codes for CASSPPQLSLNTEAFF. The chain couples TRBV18 to TRBJ1-1; no reliable D call. In germline, CDR1 is KGHSH, CDR2 LQKENI. V was shortened by 0 bases and J by 2 bases, with 13 bases between the two germline ends. The CDR3 runs to 16 residues.

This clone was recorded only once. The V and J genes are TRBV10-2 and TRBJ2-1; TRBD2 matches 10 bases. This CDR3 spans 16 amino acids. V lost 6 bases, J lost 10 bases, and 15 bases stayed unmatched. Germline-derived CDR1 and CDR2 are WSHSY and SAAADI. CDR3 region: CASRVPDSGRRGEQFF. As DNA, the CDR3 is TGCGCCAGCAGGGTCCCAGATAGCGGGAGGAGGGGGGAGCAGTTCTTC.

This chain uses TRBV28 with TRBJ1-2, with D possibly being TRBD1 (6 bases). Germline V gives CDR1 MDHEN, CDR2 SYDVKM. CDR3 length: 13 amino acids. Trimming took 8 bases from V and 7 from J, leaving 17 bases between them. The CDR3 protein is CASGQWGSSGYTF. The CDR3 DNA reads TGTGCCAGCGGACAGTGGGGTTCAAGTGGCTACACCTTC.